This passage covers 4 T cell receptor beta chains from one sample sequenced in a study of cytomegalovirus exposure and HLA in healthy donors. The PCR contained 60 Vbeta and 13 Jbeta primers. The repertoire was sequenced with immunoSEQ multiplex PCR; TCRdb's copy has only in-frame clones and lacks some. The sample has about 230,000 clones; around 89% are singletons. The sample was PBMCs. The receptors originated from a woman between 18 and 30 years old in good health and CMV-seronegative.

This chain joins TRBV4-3 and TRBJ2-1; 8 nucleotides line up with TRBD2. CDR3 length equals 16 residues. Germline assignment: CDR1 LGHNA and CDR2 YSLEER. After removal of 4 bases from V and 7 bases from J, the junction contained 12 bases not matched to a gene. CDR3 in DNA: TGCGCCAGCAGCCCCCGGCGGCGGGGGGCGCGGAATGAGCAGTTCTTC. It encodes CASSPRRRGARNEQFF.

This chain uses TRBV29-1 with TRBJ2-1, with 12 bases fitting TRBD1. V dropped 7 bases and J dropped 4; count of bases not matched to a gene: 11. The germline V gene has CDR1 SQVTM and CDR2 ANQGSEA. CDR3 length: 16 residues. Written as DNA, the CDR3 is TGCAGCGCCCAACCCCCGGGACAGGGGGCTTACAATGAGCAGTTCTTC. Amino acids: CSAQPPGQGAYNEQFF.

The CDR3 region has the DNA TGTGCCAGCAGTTTGCAGGGGGCGATCGGGGAGCTGTTTTTT. This gives the protein CASSLQGAIGELFF. The chain has TRBV27 and TRBJ2-2, with 8 bases lining up with TRBD1. The germline V gene encodes CDR1 MNHEY and CDR2 SMNVEV (reference sequence). V dropped 3 bases and J dropped 7; count of bases not matched to a gene: 4. The CDR3 runs to 14 residues.

The chain recombines TRBV18 with TRBJ2-1, with 12 nucleotides matching TRBD1. CDR3 size: 16 residues. The J segment lost 7 bases and the V segment lost 2 bases, leaving 6 bases of the junction unmatched. Germline V gene data show CDR1 as KGHSH and CDR2 as LQKENI. CDR3 in amino acids: CASSPGDRGLLNEQFF. The CDR3, as DNA: TGTGCCAGCTCACCAGGGGACAGGGGGCTTCTGAATGAGCAGTTCTTC.